These 9 T cell receptor beta chains share one sample of origin, sequenced in a study of cytomegalovirus exposure and HLA in healthy donors. Primers: 60 Vbeta forward and 13 Jbeta reverse. Clones were read by immunoSEQ multiplex PCR, and TCRdb kept only the in-frame ones, dropping some. The sample shows 100,000 to 150,000 clones, over 75% of them seen only once. The sequencing input was PBMCs. These receptors all stem from a woman between 18 and 29 years old in good health and CMV-seronegative.

This clone came up a few times. CDR3 sequence reads: CASSDGTSGNTIYF. The CDR3 DNA reads as TGTGCCAGCAGTGACGGGACATCTGGAAACACCATATATTTT. The chain has TRBV25-1 and TRBJ1-3; TRBD1 might be the D (6 bases). CDR3 length: 14 residues. Germline V gives CDR1 MGHDK, CDR2 SYGVNS. The V end lost 3 bases, the J end lost 1 base, and 7 bases lay between the germline ends.

The chain joins TRBV27 to TRBJ2-7, with 9 bases lining up with TRBD1. Trimming at V came to 5 bases and at J to 3 bases, leaving 17 bases not matched to a gene. This CDR3 is 18 amino acids long. CDR1 MNHEY and CDR2 SMNVEV come from the germline V gene (reference sequence). The CDR3 sequence is CASSPTSLGTGNLYEQYF. CDR3 coding DNA: TGTGCCAGCAGTCCAACTAGTTTAGGGACAGGGAATCTCTACGAGCAGTACTTC.

The rearrangement links TRBV5-1 to TRBJ2-7; possible D gene TRBD1, 5 bases. The CDR3 contains 16 residues. Per the germline V gene, CDR1 is SGHRS and CDR2 is YFSETQ. V was pared by 4 bases and J by 0 bases, with 17 bases between. The CDR3 coding sequence is TGCGCCAGCAGCCCCATGCTATCGACAGCCTCCTACGAGCAGTACTTC. It codes for CASSPMLSTASYEQYF.

The chain joins TRBV6-1 to TRBJ2-5, with TRBD2 matching 11 bases. Germline loops: CDR1 MNHNS, CDR2 SASEGT. Trimming took 5 bases from V and 5 from J; bases not matched to a gene: 7. CDR3 size: 15 residues. For the CDR3, the DNA is TGTGCCAGCAGTTTTTTAGCGGGAGGGGATGAGACCCAGTACTTC. This codes for CASSFLAGGDETQYF.

CDR3 residues: CASSEWAGMNTEAFF. CDR3 sequence (DNA): TGTGCCAGCAGTGAATGGGCAGGAATGAACACTGAAGCTTTCTTT. V gene TRBV25-1 combines with J gene TRBJ1-1, with unresolved D. Between the trimmed V and J ends, which lost 1 base and 0 bases, there was a span of 9 bases. Germline V gene sequence: CDR1 MGHDK, CDR2 SYGVNS. The CDR3 spans 15 residues.

The CDR3, as DNA: TGCACCAGCAGCCCTAGCGGGAGTGCGAGTGAGACCCAGTACTTC. Residues: CTSSPSGSASETQYF. V gene TRBV1 combines with J gene TRBJ2-5; the table calls TRBD2, which could not be checked here. TRBV1 counts as a pseudogene. The CDR3 extends over 15 amino acids.

This clone has just a few counts. The chain has TRBV28 and TRBJ1-1; D is possibly TRBD1 (5 bases). The CDR3 consists of 14 residues. Trimming pared 3 bases from V and 3 bases from J, leaving 11 bases between. Germline V gene data show CDR1 as MDHEN and CDR2 as SYDVKM. In DNA form, the CDR3 reads TGTGCCAGCAGTTTGGCCGGGGGGGACACTGAAGCTTTCTTT. It encodes CASSLAGGDTEAFF.

This chain connects TRBV2 to TRBJ2-1, with a weak D call TRBD2 (6 bases). This CDR3 region has 14 residues. Per germline, CDR1 SNHLY and CDR2 FYNNEI. V lost 10 bases and J lost 0, with 13 bases in between. This CDR3 is CAKRDSSSYNEQFF. The CDR3 region has the DNA TGTGCCAAACGGGACTCAAGCTCCTACAATGAGCAGTTCTTC. Using reference TRBV2 and TRBJ2-1 for the parts outside the CDR3, the full variable domain is EPEVTQTPSHQVTQMGQEVILRCVPISNHLYFYWYRQILGQKVEFLVSFYNNEISEKSEIFDDQFSVERPDGSNFTLKIRSTKLEDSAMYFCAKRDSSSYNEQFFGPGTRLTVL.

The chain couples TRBV12-5 to TRBJ1-1; D ambiguous. V was shortened by 6 bases and J by 5 bases, with 13 bases between the two germline ends. Per germline, CDR1 LGHNT and CDR2 FRNRAP. The CDR3 sequence is 13 residues long. The CDR3 nucleotides read TGTGCTAGTGGCACGGAGGTTGGGACTGAAGCTTTCTTT. It translates to CASGTEVGTEAFF.